Listed below are T cell receptor beta chains from one sample, sequenced in a study of radiation and T cells in renal cell carcinoma. Only in-frame clones appear in the TCRdb table, and some are missing; sequencing was by immunoSEQ multiplex PCR. This sample has 97,000 or so clones, with 75% to 85% found just once. The sequencing here drew on blood, taken from a patient whose treatment included radiotherapy and nephrectomy. These receptor sequences come from a man in his sixties with renal cell carcinoma. Both conserved end residues are part of each CDR3. Fields, in order: CDR3 protein, CDR3 DNA, J gene, CDR3 length, D gene, clone size, V gene. The D gene is left open where the match is weak. Not all rows give a size; the values are once, few, many and, for expanded clones, a class.

CDR3: CASSPGTSGTYRYHEQYF; DNA: TGTGCCAGCAGTCCCGGGACTAGCGGGACCTACCGATATCACGAGCAGTACTTC; J: TRBJ2-7; length: 18; D: TRBD2; size: .; V: TRBV27
CDR3: CASRRSSYNEQFF; DNA: TGTGCCAGCAGGCGGAGCTCCTACAATGAGCAGTTCTTC; J: TRBJ2-1; length: 13; D: .; size: few; V: TRBV7-2
CDR3: CASSRGTSGGYEQYF; DNA: TGCGCCAGCAGCCGGGGGACTAGCGGGGGCTACGAGCAGTACTTC; J: TRBJ2-7; length: 15; D: TRBD2; size: once; V: TRBV5-1
CDR3: CASSVGLGLQETQYF; DNA: TGTGCCAGCAGCGTAGGACTGGGACTCCAAGAGACCCAGTACTTC; J: TRBJ2-5; length: 15; D: .; size: .; V: TRBV7-7
CDR3: CASRHHHDDYGYTF; DNA: TGTGCCAGCAGACATCACCACGATGACTATGGCTACACCTTC; J: TRBJ1-2; length: 14; D: .; size: .; V: TRBV7-9
CDR3: CAISESVGAGETQYF; DNA: TGTGCCATCAGTGAGTCTGTGGGGGCAGGAGAGACCCAGTACTTC; J: TRBJ2-5; length: 15; D: .; size: .; V: TRBV10-3
CDR3: CASSLKGVGTGTSNYGYTF; DNA: TGTGCCAGCAGCTTAAAGGGGGTGGGGACAGGGACCTCTAACTATGGCTACACCTTC; J: TRBJ1-2; length: 19; D: TRBD1; size: .; V: TRBV7-9
CDR3: CASSLAGDPYEQYF; DNA: TGTGCCAGCAGCTTAGCAGGGGACCCCTACGAGCAGTACTTC; J: TRBJ2-7; length: 14; D: .; size: .; V: TRBV7-8
CDR3: CASRRTGRDNEQFF; DNA: TGTGCCAGCAGACGGACAGGGAGGGACAATGAGCAGTTCTTC; J: TRBJ2-1; length: 14; D: .; size: few; V: TRBV11-2
CDR3: CASSQDPGGQETQYF; DNA: TGCGCCAGCAGCCAAGATCCAGGGGGACAAGAGACCCAGTACTTC; J: TRBJ2-5; length: 15; D: TRBD1; size: .; V: TRBV4-1
CDR3: CASSERDFRGYTF; DNA: TGTGCCAGCAGCGAAAGGGATTTTCGTGGCTACACCTTC; J: TRBJ1-2; length: 13; D: .; size: .; V: TRBV6-5
CDR3: CASRRVGSGELFF; DNA: TGCGCCAGCAGGAGGGTGGGGTCCGGGGAGCTGTTTTTT; J: TRBJ2-2; length: 13; D: .; size: .; V: TRBV4-1
CDR3: CASSGDRGSYEQYF; DNA: TGTGCCAGCAGTGGGGACAGGGGTTCCTACGAGCAGTACTTC; J: TRBJ2-7; length: 14; D: TRBD1; size: .; V: TRBV2
CDR3: CASSSPGQGGDTQYF; DNA: TGTGCCAGTAGTTCCCCGGGACAGGGTGGTGATACGCAGTATTTT; J: TRBJ2-3; length: 15; D: TRBD1; size: once; V: TRBV19
CDR3: CASRIQAAGETQYF; DNA: TGTGCCAGTAGAATCCAGGCTGCGGGGGAGACCCAGTACTTC; J: TRBJ2-5; length: 14; D: .; size: .; V: TRBV19
CDR3: CASSSLQGAYEQYF; DNA: TGTGCCAGCAGCTCCCTACAGGGGGCTTACGAGCAGTACTTC; J: TRBJ2-7; length: 14; D: TRBD1; size: .; V: TRBV5-4
CDR3: CASSLSGQGSYEQYF; DNA: TGTGCCAGCAGTTTATCAGGACAGGGTAGCTACGAGCAGTACTTC; J: TRBJ2-7; length: 15; D: TRBD1; size: .; V: TRBV27